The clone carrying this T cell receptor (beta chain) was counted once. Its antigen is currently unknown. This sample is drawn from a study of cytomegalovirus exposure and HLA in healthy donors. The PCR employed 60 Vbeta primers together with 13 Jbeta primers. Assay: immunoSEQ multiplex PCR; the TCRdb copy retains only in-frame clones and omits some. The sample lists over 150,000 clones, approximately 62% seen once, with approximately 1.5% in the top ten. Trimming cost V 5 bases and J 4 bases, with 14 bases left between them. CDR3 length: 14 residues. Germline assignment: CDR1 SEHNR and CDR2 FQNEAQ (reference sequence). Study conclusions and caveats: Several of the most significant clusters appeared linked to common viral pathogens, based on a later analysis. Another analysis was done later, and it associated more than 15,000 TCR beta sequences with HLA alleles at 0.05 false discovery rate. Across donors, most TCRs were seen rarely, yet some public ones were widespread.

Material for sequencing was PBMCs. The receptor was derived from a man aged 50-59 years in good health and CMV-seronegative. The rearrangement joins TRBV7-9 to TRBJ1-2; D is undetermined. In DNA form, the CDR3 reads TGTGCCAGCAGCGGGAGGGAGGGTAGCTATGGCTACACCTTC. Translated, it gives CASSGREGSYGYTF.